This is a list of T cell receptor beta chains from one sample in a study of cytomegalovirus exposure and HLA in healthy donors. Sequencing used immunoSEQ multiplex PCR; TCRdb keeps in-frame clones, though not all of them. Seen here are about 200,000 clones, 70% to 85% observed once, and the top ten hold around an eighth. Material: PBMCs. All receptors derive from a woman aged 25 to 39 in good health and CMV-seropositive. The CDR3 runs from the conserved cysteine through the conserved F or W. A D gene is named only where the DNA matches it firmly.

V,J,D,CDR3
TRBV6-1,TRBJ1-1,TRBD1,CASSDRWDRGYAFF
TRBV6-4,TRBJ1-2,NA,CASSVSPGLSAVGYTF
TRBV11-1,TRBJ2-7,TRBD2,CASSRTSGRNEQYF
TRBV12-5,TRBJ1-4,TRBD1,CASAGDRGPTNEKLFF
TRBV28,TRBJ2-7,TRBD2,CASSLKAGANEQYF
TRBV28,TRBJ2-7,TRBD1,CASSPTGLSDEQYF
TRBV4-2,TRBJ1-1,TRBD1,CASSQQEGAAEGAFF
TRBV27,TRBJ2-7,TRBD1,CASSLRGQGSYEQYF
TRBV7-2,TRBJ2-2,NA,CASSKYGELFF
TRBV2,TRBJ2-2,NA,CASSEEGTLNTGELFF
TRBV2,TRBJ2-1,TRBD2,CASRRTSGYNEQFF
TRBV6-5,TRBJ1-1,NA,CASSYSFNRNTEAFF
TRBV7-9,TRBJ2-5,TRBD2,CASSPRLAGIETQYF
TRBV5-1,TRBJ2-3,NA,CASGVGGQNTDTQYF
TRBV18,TRBJ1-5,NA,CASSSEDSNQPQHF
TRBV2,TRBJ1-5,NA,CATATGESNQPQHF
TRBV5-1,TRBJ1-1,NA,CASSYKTGHTEAFF
TRBV5-1,TRBJ1-3,NA,CASSLSGGSGNTIYF
TRBV11-3,TRBJ1-4,NA,CASSFAATNEKLFF
TRBV7-9,TRBJ2-1,TRBD2,CASSLLGVSMTSGGNEQFF
TRBV5-4,TRBJ2-2,TRBD2,CASSQGGGTGELFF
TRBV7-8,TRBJ1-1,NA,CASSLERRGGLTEAFF
TRBV5-1,TRBJ2-7,NA,CASSPTANYEQYF
TRBV7-9,TRBJ2-7,NA,CASSLGGSNSYEQYF
TRBV18,TRBJ2-3,NA,CASSQSLNTDTQYF
TRBV28,TRBJ1-5,NA,CPDTTGGNQPQHF
TRBV19,TRBJ2-1,NA,CASSPSTTNEQFF
TRBV29-1,TRBJ2-5,TRBD2,CSAVKGERGETQYF
TRBV9,TRBJ2-1,NA,CASSADSSSYNEQFF
TRBV5-6,TRBJ2-3,NA,CASSFGTSTDTQYF
TRBV15,TRBJ2-2,TRBD1,CATSRWGTGNTGELFF
TRBV27,TRBJ1-1,TRBD1,CASSSRRGTGNTEAFF
TRBV15,TRBJ1-5,NA,CATSRNPRSSNQPQHF
TRBV19,TRBJ1-5,NA,CASSQGHPQPQHF
TRBV6-5,TRBJ2-1,NA,CASTPPTGSYNEQFF
TRBV5-1,TRBJ2-7,TRBD1,CASRTGDVYEQYF
TRBV5-1,TRBJ1-3,NA,CASSLGTDSGNTIYF
TRBV2,TRBJ2-7,NA,CASSVLAPGYEQYF
TRBV4-2,TRBJ1-2,TRBD1,CASSSIGTGGIYGYTF
TRBV28,TRBJ2-7,TRBD2,CASTYAGLAAFRQYF
TRBV29-1,TRBJ1-2,NA,CSVEITGLPYGYTF
TRBV29-1,TRBJ2-1,TRBD1,CSVEPLGQENNEQFF
TRBV5-4,TRBJ2-7,TRBD1,CASSSDRDPSYEQYF
TRBV7-6,TRBJ2-7,NA,CASSPDQGSYEQYF
TRBV11-1,TRBJ2-5,NA,CASSRNSAVPGTQYF
TRBV27,TRBJ1-1,NA,CASVSLGWNTEGGEAFF